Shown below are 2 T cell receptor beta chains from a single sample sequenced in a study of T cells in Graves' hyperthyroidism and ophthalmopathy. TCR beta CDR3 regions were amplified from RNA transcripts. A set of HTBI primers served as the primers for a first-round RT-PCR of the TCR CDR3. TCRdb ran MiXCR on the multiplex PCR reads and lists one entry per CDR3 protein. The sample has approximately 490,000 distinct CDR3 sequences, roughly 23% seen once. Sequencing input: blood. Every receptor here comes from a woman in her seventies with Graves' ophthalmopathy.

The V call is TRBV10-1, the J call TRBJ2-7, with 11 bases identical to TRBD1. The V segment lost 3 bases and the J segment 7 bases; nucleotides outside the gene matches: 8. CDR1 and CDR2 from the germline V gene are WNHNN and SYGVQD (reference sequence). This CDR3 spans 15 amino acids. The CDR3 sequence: CASSDLGQGVREQYF. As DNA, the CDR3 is TGCGCCAGCAGTGACCTGGGACAGGGGGTGCGAGAGCAGTACTTC.

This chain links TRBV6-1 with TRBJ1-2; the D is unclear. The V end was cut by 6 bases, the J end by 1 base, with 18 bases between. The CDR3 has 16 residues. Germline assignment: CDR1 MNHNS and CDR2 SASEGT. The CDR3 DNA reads TGTGCCAGCAGCCACGGCGGAGTTAGTTTTAACTATGGCTACACCTTC. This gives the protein CASSHGGVSFNYGYTF.